This TCR beta chain was identified in a study of blood T cell repertoires in COVID-19. For the study at large: Samples taken during acute and convalescent COVID-19 were collected in the United States, Italy and Spain. Sources were T cells, B-cell-depleted T cells, or PBMCs; the material itself was cDNA or gDNA.

Authors' data handling: Nucleated cell counts were estimated from reference gene primer amplification. TCRdb keeps only in-frame clones here, not all; method: immunoSEQ multiplex PCR. The V and J calls and the clone size are those of that table, but D and trimming were determined from the DNA. The sample has tens of thousands of clones; 82% are singletons. V was cut by 0 bases and J by 3 bases, with 14 bases left in between. The V gene's germline CDR1 is MNHEY and CDR2 SMNVEV (reference sequence). The CDR3 is 16 residues long. The origin of this receptor is an elderly woman with acute or convalescent COVID-19. Sequenced sample: peripheral blood. This sequence joins TRBV27 and TRBJ1-1, with TRBD1 as a possible D gene (6 bases). CDR3 sequence: CASSLSTTPGDTEAFF. The CDR3 DNA reads TGTGCCAGCAGTTTATCGACCACCCCAGGGGACACTGAAGCTTTCTTT.